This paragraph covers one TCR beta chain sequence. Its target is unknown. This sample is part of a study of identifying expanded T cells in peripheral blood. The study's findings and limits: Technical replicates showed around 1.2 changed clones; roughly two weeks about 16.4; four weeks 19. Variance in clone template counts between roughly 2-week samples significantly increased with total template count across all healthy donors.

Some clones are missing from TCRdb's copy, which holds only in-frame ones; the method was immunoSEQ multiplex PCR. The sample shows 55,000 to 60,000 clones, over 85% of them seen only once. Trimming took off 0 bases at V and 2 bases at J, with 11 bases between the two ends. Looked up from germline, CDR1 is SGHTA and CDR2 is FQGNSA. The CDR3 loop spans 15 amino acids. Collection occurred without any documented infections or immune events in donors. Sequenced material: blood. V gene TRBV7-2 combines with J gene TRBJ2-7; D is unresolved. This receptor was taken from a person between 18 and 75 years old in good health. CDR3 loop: CASSLALVGTYEQYF. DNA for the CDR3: TGTGCCAGCAGCTTAGCTCTAGTCGGAACCTACGAGCAGTACTTC.